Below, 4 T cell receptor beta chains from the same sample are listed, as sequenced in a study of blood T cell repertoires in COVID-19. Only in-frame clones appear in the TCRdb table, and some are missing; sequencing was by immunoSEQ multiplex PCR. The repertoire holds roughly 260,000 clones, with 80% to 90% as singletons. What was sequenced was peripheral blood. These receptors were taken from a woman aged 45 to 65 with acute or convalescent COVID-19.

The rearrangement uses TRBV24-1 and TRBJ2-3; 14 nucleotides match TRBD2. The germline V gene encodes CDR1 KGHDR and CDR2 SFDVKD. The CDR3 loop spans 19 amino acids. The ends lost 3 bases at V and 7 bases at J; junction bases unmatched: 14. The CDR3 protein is CATSDRTGTSGSSANTQYF. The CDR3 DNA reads TGTGCCACCAGTGATAGAACCGGGACTAGCGGGAGTAGTGCGAATACGCAGTATTTT.

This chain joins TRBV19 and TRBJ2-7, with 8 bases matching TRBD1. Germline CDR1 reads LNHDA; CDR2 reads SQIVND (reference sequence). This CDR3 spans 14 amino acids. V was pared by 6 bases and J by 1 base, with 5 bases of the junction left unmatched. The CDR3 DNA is TGTGCCAGTAGGGACAGGGTAGAGTCCTACGAGCAGTACTTC. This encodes CASRDRVESYEQYF.

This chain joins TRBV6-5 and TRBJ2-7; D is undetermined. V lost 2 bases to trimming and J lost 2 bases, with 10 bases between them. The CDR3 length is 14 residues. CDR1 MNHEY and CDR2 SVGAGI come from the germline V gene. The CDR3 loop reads CASSYHGGTYEQYF. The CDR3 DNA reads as TGTGCCAGCAGTTACCATGGCGGCACCTACGAGCAGTACTTC.

The CDR3, as DNA: TGTGCCAGGGCGGAGACTGGCACAGATACGCAGTATTTT. It codes for CARAETGTDTQYF. The chain couples TRBV6-5 to TRBJ2-3; D gene unclear. Germline loops: CDR1 MNHEY, CDR2 SVGAGI. The V end lost 9 bases, the J end lost 1 base, and 11 bases lay between the germline ends. The CDR3 covers 13 residues.